The entry that follows covers one TCR beta chain sequence. As yet, its antigen is unknown. This sample was taken from a study of shared clonotypes between healthy human individuals. Naive CD8 cells, CD45RO-negative and positively selected for CCR7, excluded terminally differentiated effector memory CD45RA+ cells. Investigators spread the genomic DNA of each subset evenly over several immunoSEQ plates. Assay: immunoSEQ multiplex PCR; the TCRdb copy retains only in-frame clones and omits some. Of around 1.9 million clones listed, around 93% are singletons. Points from the study as a whole: Clonotypes not shared had lower generation probabilities than those common to all four donors.

The sample taken for sequencing was naive CD8+ T cells from PBMCs. This receptor was taken from a man aged 18 to 29 in good health. Some clones in this sample may be carry-over from other donors' samples.

The CDR3 region has the DNA TGTGCCTGGAGTGGAGGAAGGGAAAAACTGTTTTTT. It translates to CAWSGGREKLFF. The chain carries TRBV30 and TRBJ1-4; D is uncertain. The germline CDR1 and CDR2 sequences are GTSNPN and SVGIG (reference sequence). There are 12 residues in the CDR3. V lost 1 base, J lost 8 bases, and 8 bases lay in between.